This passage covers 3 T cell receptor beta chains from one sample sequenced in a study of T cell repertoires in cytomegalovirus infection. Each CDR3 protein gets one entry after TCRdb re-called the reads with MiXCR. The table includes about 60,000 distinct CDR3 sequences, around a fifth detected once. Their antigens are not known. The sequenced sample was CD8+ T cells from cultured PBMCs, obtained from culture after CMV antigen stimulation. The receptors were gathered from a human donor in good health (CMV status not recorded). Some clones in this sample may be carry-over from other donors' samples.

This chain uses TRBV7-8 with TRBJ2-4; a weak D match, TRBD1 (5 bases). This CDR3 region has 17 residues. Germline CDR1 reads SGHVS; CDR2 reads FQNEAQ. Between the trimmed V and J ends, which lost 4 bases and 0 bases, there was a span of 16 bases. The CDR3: CASSSPNQGRAKNIQYF. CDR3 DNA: TGTGCCAGCAGCTCGCCAAACCAGGGTAGAGCCAAAAACATTCAGTACTTC.

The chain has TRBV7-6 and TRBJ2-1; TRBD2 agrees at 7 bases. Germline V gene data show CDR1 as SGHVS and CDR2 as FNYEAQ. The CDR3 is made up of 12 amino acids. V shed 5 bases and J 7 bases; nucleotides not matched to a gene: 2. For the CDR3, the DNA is TGTGCCAGCAGCCACGGGAGGAATGAGCAGTTCTTC. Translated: CASSHGRNEQFF.

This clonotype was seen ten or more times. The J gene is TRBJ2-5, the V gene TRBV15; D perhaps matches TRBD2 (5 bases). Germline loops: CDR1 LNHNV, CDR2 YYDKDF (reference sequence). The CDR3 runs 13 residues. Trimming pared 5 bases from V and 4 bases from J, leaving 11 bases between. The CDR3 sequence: CATSEGGRETQYF. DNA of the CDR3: TGTGCCACCAGCGAGGGCGGGCGAGAGACCCAGTACTTC.